These 8 T cell receptor beta chains were sequenced from one sample in a study of PD-1 blockade in classical Hodgkin lymphoma. Produced via immunoSEQ multiplex PCR; TCRdb's table is partial and in-frame only. This sample has some 150,000 clones; 78% occur once, and the top ten carry 7% to 9.5%. With no exception, relapse followed autologous stem cell transplantation in all patients, and brentuximab vedotin exposure varied. The material was peripheral blood mononuclear cells (PBMCs), obtained before the second cycle of nivolumab. The receptors stem from a human donor with classical Hodgkin lymphoma.

There are many counts of this clone. The V gene is TRBV7-9, the J gene TRBJ1-2; D remains ambiguous. The CDR3 totals 14 residues. CDR1 SEHNR and CDR2 FQNEAQ come from the germline V gene (reference sequence). V was shortened by 4 bases and J by 6 bases, with 15 bases between the two germline ends. The CDR3 DNA reads as TGTGCCAGCAGCTACCGGGATAGCCCTCATGGCTACACCTTC. Encoded protein: CASSYRDSPHGYTF. The full variable domain, with the rest looked up from reference TRBV7-9 and TRBJ1-2, is DTGVSQNPRHKITKRGQNVTFRCDPISEHNRLYWYRQTLGQGPEFLTYFQNEAQLEKSRLLSDRFSAERPKGSFSTLEIQRTEQGDSAMYLCASSYRDSPHGYTFGSGTRLTVV.

The chain carries TRBV5-5 and TRBJ2-7; maybe TRBD1 (6 bases). Germline V lookup: CDR1 SGHKS, CDR2 YYEKEE (reference sequence). Trimming removed 3 bases from V and 1 base from J, with 23 bases in between. The CDR3 has 18 amino acids. Written as DNA, the CDR3 is TGTGCCAGCAGCTGGACGTCAGGGGAGTCGAGCTTTTCCTACGAGCAGTACTTC. As protein: CASSWTSGESSFSYEQYF.

The chain is built from TRBV2 and TRBJ1-6; D unclear. V gave up 7 bases and J gave up 2 bases, with 15 bases separating them. The CDR3 is made up of 16 amino acids. Germline V gene lookup returns CDR1 SNHLY and CDR2 FYNNEI. CDR3 loop: CASNWADPPYNSPLHF. The CDR3 DNA reads TGTGCCAGCAATTGGGCAGACCCCCCCTATAATTCACCCCTCCACTTT. Complete variable domain (other parts from reference TRBV2 and TRBJ1-6): EPEVTQTPSHQVTQMGQEVILRCVPISNHLYFYWYRQILGQKVEFLVSFYNNEISEKSEIFDDQFSVERPDGSNFTLKIRSTKLEDSAMYFCASNWADPPYNSPLHFGNGTRLTVT.

This chain joins TRBV6-1 and TRBJ2-5; D is unresolved. The CDR3 is 13 amino acids. From germline, CDR1 is MNHNS and CDR2 SASEGT. Trimming removed 2 bases from V and 4 bases from J, with 8 bases in between. The CDR3 DNA reads as TGTGCCAGCAGTGAAAGCAGGTCAGAGACCCAGTACTTC. Protein sequence: CASSESRSETQYF.

The V call is TRBV5-1, the J call TRBJ1-1; perhaps TRBD1 as D (6 bases). The V end was cut by 2 bases, the J end by 5 bases, with 10 bases between. The CDR3 has 13 amino acids. Germline V CDR1 and CDR2: SGHRS, YFSETQ. This chain's CDR3 is CASSFEGGTEAFF. Here the CDR3 DNA reads TGCGCCAGCAGCTTCGAGGGGGGGACTGAAGCTTTCTTT.

V gene TRBV11-3 combines with J gene TRBJ2-3; 10 bases align to TRBD2. V dropped 4 bases and J dropped 5; count of bases not matched to a gene: 9. The CDR3 runs 16 residues. Looked up from germline, CDR1 is SGHNT and CDR2 is YENEEA. The CDR3 protein is CASSSPGSGREDTQYF. The CDR3 nucleotides are TGTGCCAGCAGCTCCCCCGGCAGCGGGAGGGAAGATACGCAGTATTTT.

Here the CDR3 reads CASSLAAWNTEAFF. The CDR3 bases are TGTGCCAGCAGCTTAGCGGCGTGGAACACTGAAGCTTTCTTT. The chain combines TRBV7-2 with TRBJ1-1; D uncertain. The CDR3 length is 14 residues. Germline lookup yields CDR1 SGHTA and CDR2 FQGNSA. V was shortened by 0 bases and J by 1 base, with 6 bases between the two germline ends.

The chain joins TRBV6-1 to TRBJ2-5; D not certain. The V and J ends lost 3 bases and 0 bases respectively, with 8 bases between them. Germline CDR1 and CDR2: MNHNS and SASEGT. The CDR3 is made up of 14 amino acids. The CDR3 coding sequence is TGTGCCAGCAGTGATGATCCGTACCAAGAGACCCAGTACTTC. Translated, it gives CASSDDPYQETQYF.